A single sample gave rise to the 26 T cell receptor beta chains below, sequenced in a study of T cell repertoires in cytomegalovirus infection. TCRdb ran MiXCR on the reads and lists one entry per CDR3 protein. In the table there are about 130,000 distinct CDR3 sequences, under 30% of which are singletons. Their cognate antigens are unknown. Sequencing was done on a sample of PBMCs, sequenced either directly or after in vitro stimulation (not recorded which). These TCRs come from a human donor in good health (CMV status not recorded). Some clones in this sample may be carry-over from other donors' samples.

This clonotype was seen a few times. In DNA, the CDR3 is TGTGCCAGCAGCTCCGGACAGGGAAGGCAAGAGACCCAGTACTTC. It is translated as CASSSGQGRQETQYF. This chain connects TRBV7-9 to TRBJ2-5; 8 bases match TRBD1. The V gene end was trimmed by 4 bases and the J gene end by 2 bases; junction bases not matched to a gene: 6. Germline lookup yields CDR1 SEHNR and CDR2 FQNEAQ (reference sequence). The CDR3 is 15 residues long. The whole variable domain, remainder taken from reference TRBV7-9 and TRBJ2-5, is DTGVSQNPRHKITKRGQNVTFRCDPISEHNRLYWYRQTLGQGPEFLTYFQNEAQLEKSRLLSDRFSAERPKGSFSTLEIQRTEQGDSAMYLCASSSGQGRQETQYFGPGTRLLVL.

The CDR3 region is CASGPGRLYNEQFF. The CDR3, as DNA: TGTGCCAGCGGACCGGGACGCCTGTACAATGAGCAGTTCTTC. The chain combines TRBV25-1 with TRBJ2-1; the D call may be TRBD1 or TRBD2 (5 bases each). There are 14 residues in the CDR3. V was pared by 8 bases and J by 4 bases, with 15 bases between. Germline values: CDR1 MGHDK, CDR2 SYGVNS.

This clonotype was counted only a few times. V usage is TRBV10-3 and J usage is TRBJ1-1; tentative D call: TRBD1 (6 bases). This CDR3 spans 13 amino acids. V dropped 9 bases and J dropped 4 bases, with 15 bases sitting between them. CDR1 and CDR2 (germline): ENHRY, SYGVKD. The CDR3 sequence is CAMGATESTEAFF. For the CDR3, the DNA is TGTGCCATGGGGGCCACGGAGAGCACTGAAGCTTTCTTT.

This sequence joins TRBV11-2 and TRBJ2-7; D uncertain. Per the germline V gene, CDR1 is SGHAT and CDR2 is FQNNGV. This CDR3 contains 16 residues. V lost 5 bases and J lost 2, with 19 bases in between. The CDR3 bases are TGTGCCAGCAGCGCAATGCCGCAGTCTAGAGCCTACGAGCAGTACTTC. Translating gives CASSAMPQSRAYEQYF.

In DNA, the CDR3 is TGCAGCGCCGATCGGGGAGGAAACACTGAAGCTTTCTTT. This translates into CSADRGGNTEAFF. The J gene is TRBJ1-1, the V gene TRBV29-1, with D uncertain. The germline gives CDR1 SQVTM, CDR2 ANQGSEA. V gave up 7 bases and J gave up 2 bases, with 14 bases separating them. The CDR3 runs 13 residues.

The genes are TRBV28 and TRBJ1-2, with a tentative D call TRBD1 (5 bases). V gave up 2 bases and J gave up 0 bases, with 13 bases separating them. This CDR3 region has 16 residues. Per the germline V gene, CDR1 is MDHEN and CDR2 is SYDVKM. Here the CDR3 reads CASSLGRATPNYGYTF. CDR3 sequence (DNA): TGTGCCAGCAGTTTAGGCAGGGCGACCCCTAACTATGGCTACACCTTC.

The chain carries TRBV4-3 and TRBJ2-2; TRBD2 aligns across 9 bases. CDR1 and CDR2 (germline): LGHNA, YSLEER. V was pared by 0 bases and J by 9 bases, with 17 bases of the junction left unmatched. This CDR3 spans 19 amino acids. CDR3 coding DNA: TGCGCCAGCAGCCAAGATGGGCGCAGGGGGGCGGGAGGGCCGAGGGAGCTGTTTTTT. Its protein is CASSQDGRRGAGGPRELFF.

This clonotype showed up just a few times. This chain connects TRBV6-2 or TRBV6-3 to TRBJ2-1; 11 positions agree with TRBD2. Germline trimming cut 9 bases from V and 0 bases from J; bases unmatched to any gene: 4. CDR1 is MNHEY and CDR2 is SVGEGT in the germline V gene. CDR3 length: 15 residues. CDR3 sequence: CASTSGRFSYNEQFF. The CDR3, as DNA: TGTGCCAGTACTAGCGGGAGATTCTCCTACAATGAGCAGTTCTTC.

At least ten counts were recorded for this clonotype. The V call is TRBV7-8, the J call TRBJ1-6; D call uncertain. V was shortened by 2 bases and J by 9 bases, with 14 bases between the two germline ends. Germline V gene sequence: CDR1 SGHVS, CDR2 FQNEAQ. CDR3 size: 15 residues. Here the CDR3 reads CASSLNPYPGSPLHF. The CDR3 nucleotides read TGTGCCAGCAGCTTAAATCCCTACCCAGGTTCACCCCTCCACTTT.

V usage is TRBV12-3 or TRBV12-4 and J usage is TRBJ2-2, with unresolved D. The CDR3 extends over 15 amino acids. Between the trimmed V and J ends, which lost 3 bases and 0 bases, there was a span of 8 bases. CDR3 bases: TGTGCCAGCAGTTTTACCTCTCCGAACACCGGGGAGCTGTTTTTT. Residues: CASSFTSPNTGELFF.

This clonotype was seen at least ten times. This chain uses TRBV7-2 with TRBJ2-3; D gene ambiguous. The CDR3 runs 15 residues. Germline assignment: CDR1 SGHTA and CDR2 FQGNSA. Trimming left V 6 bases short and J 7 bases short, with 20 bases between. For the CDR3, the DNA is TGTGCCAGCAGACCTCCTAATACACCCGTCAATACGCAGTATTTT. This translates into CASRPPNTPVNTQYF.

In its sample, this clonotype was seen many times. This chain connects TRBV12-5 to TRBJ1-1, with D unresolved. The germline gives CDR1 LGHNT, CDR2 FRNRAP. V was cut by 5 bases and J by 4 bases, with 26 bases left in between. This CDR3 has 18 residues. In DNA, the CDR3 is TGTGCTAGTGGTCCCCAGAGAACGGCCTGGGTCTCCAGCACTGAAGCTTTCTTT. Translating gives CASGPQRTAWVSSTEAFF.

The CDR3 region has the DNA TGTGCCAGCAGTCCGGACACCGGGGAGCTGTTTTTT. It codes for CASSPDTGELFF. This chain uses TRBV27 with TRBJ2-2; D gene ambiguous. The CDR3 has 12 residues. Deletions cut 5 bases from V and 3 bases from J, with 4 bases between. From germline, CDR1 is MNHEY and CDR2 SMNVEV (reference sequence).

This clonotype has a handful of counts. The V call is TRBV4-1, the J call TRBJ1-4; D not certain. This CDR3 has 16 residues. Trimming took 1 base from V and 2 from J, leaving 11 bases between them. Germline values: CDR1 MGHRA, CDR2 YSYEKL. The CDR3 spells CASSQGRGTTNEKLFF. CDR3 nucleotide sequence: TGCGCCAGCAGCCAAGGCCGGGGTACGACTAATGAAAAACTGTTTTTT.

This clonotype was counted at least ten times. CDR3 region: CASSLSGSGLSTDTQYF. As DNA, the CDR3 is TGTGCCAGCAGCTTATCGGGTAGCGGACTTAGCACAGATACGCAGTATTTT. The chain couples TRBV7-2 to TRBJ2-3, with D possibly being TRBD2 (6 bases). The CDR3 is made up of 17 amino acids. CDR1 and CDR2 (germline): SGHTA, FQGNSA. Trimming removed 2 bases from V and 0 bases from J, with 15 bases in between.

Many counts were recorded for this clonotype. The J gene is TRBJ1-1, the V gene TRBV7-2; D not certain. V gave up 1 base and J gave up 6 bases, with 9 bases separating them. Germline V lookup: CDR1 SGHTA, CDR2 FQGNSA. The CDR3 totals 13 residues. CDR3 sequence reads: CASSLVQIAEAFF. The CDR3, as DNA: TGTGCCAGCAGCTTAGTTCAGATCGCTGAAGCTTTCTTT.

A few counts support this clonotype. CDR3 sequence (DNA): TGTGCCAGCAGTCAGCAGGGTGAAGCTTTCTTT. Amino acid sequence: CASSQQGEAFF. The chain joins TRBV28 to TRBJ1-1, with D perhaps TRBD1 (5 bases). The germline gives CDR1 MDHEN, CDR2 SYDVKM. The CDR3 has 11 amino acids. V lost 5 bases to trimming and J lost 7 bases, with 8 bases between them.

The CDR3 DNA reads as TGTGCCAGCCAAATCACAGCCGGTCCCTACAATGAGCAGTTCTTC. This encodes CASQITAGPYNEQFF. The V and J genes are TRBV25-1 and TRBJ2-1; D unresolved. There are 15 residues in the CDR3. CDR1 and CDR2 from the germline V gene are MGHDK and SYGVNS. V was clipped by 8 bases and J by 2 bases, with 16 bases between them.

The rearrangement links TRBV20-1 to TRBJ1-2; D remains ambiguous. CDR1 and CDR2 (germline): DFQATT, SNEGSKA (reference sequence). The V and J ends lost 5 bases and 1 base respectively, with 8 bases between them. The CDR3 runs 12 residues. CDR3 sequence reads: CSAPDGNYGYTF. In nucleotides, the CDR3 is TGCAGTGCTCCGGACGGTAACTATGGCTACACCTTC.

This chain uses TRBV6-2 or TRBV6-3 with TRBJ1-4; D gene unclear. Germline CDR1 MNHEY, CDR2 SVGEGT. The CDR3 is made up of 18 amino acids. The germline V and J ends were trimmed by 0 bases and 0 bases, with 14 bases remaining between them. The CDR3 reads CASSYSVGAGATNEKLFF. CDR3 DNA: TGTGCCAGCAGTTACTCGGTCGGCGCGGGTGCAACTAATGAAAAACTGTTTTTT.

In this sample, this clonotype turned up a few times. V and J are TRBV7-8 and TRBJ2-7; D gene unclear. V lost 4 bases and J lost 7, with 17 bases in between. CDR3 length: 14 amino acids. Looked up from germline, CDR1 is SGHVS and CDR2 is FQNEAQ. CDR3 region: CASSSPAQQGEQYF. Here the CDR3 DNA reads TGTGCCAGCAGCTCCCCGGCCCAGCAAGGGGAGCAGTACTTC.

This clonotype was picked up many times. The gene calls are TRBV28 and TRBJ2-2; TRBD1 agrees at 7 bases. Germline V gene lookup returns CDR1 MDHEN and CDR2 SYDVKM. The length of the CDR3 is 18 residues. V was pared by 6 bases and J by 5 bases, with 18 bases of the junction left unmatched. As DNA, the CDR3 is TGTGCCAGCAGCCACTGGCCGAGACGGGACAGCGATACCGGGGAGCTGTTTTTT. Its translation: CASSHWPRRDSDTGELFF.

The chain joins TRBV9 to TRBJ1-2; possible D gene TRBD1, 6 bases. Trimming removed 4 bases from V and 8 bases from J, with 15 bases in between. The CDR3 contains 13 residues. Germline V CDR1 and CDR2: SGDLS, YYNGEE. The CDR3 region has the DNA TGTGCCAGCAGCCCCCGATACAGGGACGGCTACACCTTC. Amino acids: CASSPRYRDGYTF.

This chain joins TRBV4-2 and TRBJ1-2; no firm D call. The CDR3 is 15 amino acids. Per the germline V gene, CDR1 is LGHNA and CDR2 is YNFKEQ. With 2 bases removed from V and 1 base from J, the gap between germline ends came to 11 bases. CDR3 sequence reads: CASSQFNTNNYGYTF. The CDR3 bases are TGTGCCAGCAGCCAATTCAACACGAATAACTATGGCTACACCTTC.

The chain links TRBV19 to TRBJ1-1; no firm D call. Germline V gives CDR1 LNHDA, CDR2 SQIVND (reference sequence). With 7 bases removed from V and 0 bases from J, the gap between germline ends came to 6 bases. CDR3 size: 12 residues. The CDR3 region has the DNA TGTGCCAGTACCCGACTGAACACTGAAGCTTTCTTT. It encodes CASTRLNTEAFF.

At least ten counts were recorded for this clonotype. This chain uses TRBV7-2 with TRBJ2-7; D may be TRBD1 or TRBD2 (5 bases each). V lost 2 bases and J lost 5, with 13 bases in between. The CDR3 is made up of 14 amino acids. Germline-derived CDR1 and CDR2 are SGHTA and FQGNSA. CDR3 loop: CASSLQLGRDEQYF. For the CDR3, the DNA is TGTGCCAGCAGCTTACAGCTGGGACGCGACGAGCAGTACTTC.